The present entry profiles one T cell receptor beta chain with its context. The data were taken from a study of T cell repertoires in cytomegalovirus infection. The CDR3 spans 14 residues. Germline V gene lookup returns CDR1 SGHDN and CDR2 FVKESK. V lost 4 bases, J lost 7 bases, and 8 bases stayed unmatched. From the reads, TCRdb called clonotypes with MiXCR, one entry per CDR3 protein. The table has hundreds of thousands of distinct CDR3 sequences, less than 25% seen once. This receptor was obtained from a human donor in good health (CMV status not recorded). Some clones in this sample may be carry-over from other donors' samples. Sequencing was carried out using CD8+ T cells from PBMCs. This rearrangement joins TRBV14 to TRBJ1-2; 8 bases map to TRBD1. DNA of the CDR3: TGTGCCAGCAGCCCCTGGACAGGGAGAGGTGGCTACACCTTC. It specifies CASSPWTGRGGYTF.